This TCR beta chain was observed in a study of shared clonotypes between healthy human individuals. V lost 1 base to trimming and J lost 7 bases; unmatched junction nucleotides: 5. The CDR3 runs 15 residues. Germline CDR1 MNHEY, CDR2 SMNVEV (reference sequence). General study findings and limits: The rarefaction results pointed to incomplete sorted-subset sequencing despite large depth.

Sorted-subset replicate PCR reactions contained approximately 190 ng DNA, corresponding to some 29,000 T cell genomes. Clones were sequenced by immunoSEQ multiplex PCR, and TCRdb holds only the in-frame ones, with some missing. This table holds approximately 100,000 clones, around 65% found once. There are many counts of this clone. Its cognate antigen is unknown. The sample carries other DNA sequences with the same CDR3. The sequencing input was memory CD8+ T cells sorted from blood. Subset defined: CD45RO+ cells pooled with CCR7-negative TemRA cells. The chain links TRBV27 to TRBJ2-1; 9 bases are shared with TRBD2. This clonotype was obtained from a woman in her twenties or thirties in good health. The CDR3 nucleotides are TGTGCCAGCAGTTTATTGGCGGGAGGGTTGAATGAGCAGTTCTTC. Translating it yields CASSLLAGGLNEQFF.